The TCR beta chain described here comes from a study of T cell responses to AZD1222 COVID-19 vaccine. Findings of the study overall: Reports say nearly half of spike-specific TCRs go after unmutated variant regions.

Trimming took 1 base from V and 2 from J; bases not matched to a gene: 4. From germline, CDR1 is MGHRA and CDR2 YSYEKL. CDR3 length: 16 residues. Clones were read by immunoSEQ multiplex PCR, and TCRdb kept only the in-frame ones, dropping some. There are approximately 260,000 clones in the sample; approximately 95% occur only once, and around 0.5% lies in the top ten. On this clone itself: Its antigen remains unidentified.

The sequencing used peripheral blood, collected on day 0 of AZD1222 vaccination. This chain uses TRBV4-1 with TRBJ1-5, with 8 positions matching TRBD1. The TCR was taken from an adult in good health. CDR3 in amino acids: CASSQAGGQGNQPQHF. The CDR3 DNA is TGCGCCAGCAGCCAAGCAGGGGGCCAGGGCAATCAGCCCCAGCATTTT.